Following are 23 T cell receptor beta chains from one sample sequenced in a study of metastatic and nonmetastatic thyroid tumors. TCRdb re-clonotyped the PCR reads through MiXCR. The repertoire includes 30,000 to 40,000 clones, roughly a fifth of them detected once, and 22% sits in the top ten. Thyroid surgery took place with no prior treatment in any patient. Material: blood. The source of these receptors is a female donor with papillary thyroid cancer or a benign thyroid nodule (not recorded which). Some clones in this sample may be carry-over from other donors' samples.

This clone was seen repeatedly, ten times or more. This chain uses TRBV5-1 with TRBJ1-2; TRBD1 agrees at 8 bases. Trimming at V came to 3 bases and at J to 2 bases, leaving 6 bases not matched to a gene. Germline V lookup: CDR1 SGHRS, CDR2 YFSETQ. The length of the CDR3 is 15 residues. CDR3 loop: CASSSDRGKNYGYTF. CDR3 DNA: TGCGCCAGCAGCTCAGACAGGGGTAAAAACTATGGCTACACCTTC.

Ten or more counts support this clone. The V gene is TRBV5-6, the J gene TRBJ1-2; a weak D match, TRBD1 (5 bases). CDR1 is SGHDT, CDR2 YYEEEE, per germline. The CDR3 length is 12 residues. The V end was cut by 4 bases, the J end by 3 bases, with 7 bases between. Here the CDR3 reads CASSTGDYGYTF. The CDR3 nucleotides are TGTGCCAGCAGCACAGGCGACTATGGCTACACCTTC.

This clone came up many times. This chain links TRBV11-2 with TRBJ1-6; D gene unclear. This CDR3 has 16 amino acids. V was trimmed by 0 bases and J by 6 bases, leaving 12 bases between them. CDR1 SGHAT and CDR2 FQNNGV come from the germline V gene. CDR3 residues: CASSLDRGLFNSPLHF. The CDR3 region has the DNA TGTGCCAGCAGCTTAGATCGAGGCCTCTTTAATTCACCCCTCCACTTT.

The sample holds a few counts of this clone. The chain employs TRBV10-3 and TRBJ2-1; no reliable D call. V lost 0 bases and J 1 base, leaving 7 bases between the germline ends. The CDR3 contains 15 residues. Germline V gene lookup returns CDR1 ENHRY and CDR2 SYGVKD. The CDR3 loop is CAISESVQSYNEQFF. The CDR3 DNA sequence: TGTGCCATCAGTGAGTCCGTACAGTCCTACAATGAGCAGTTCTTC.

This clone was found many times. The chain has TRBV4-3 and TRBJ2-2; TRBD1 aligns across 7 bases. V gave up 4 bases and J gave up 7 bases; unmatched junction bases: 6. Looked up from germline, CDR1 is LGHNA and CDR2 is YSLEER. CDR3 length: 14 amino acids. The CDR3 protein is CASSRSRGNGELFF. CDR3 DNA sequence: TGCGCCAGCAGCCGCAGCAGGGGGAACGGGGAGCTGTTTTTT.

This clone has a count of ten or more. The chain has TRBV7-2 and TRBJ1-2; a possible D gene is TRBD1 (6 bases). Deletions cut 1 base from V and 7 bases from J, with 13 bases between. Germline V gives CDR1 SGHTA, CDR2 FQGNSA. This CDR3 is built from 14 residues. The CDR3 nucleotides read TGTGCCAGCAGCTTAGTACCGGGGGCGAGTGGCTACACCTTC. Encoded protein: CASSLVPGASGYTF.

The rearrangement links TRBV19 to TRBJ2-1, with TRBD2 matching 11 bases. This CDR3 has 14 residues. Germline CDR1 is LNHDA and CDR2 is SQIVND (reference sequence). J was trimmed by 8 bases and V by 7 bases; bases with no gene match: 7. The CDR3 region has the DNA TGTGCCAGTATCGACCTAGCGGGAGGAGATGAGCAGTTCTTC. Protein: CASIDLAGGDEQFF.

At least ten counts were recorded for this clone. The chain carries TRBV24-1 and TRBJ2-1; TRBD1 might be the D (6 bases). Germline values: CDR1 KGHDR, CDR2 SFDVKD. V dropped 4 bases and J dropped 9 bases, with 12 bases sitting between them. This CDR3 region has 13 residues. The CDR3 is CATSDPTGSEQFF. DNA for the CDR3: TGTGCCACCAGTGACCCTACAGGGTCTGAGCAGTTCTTC.

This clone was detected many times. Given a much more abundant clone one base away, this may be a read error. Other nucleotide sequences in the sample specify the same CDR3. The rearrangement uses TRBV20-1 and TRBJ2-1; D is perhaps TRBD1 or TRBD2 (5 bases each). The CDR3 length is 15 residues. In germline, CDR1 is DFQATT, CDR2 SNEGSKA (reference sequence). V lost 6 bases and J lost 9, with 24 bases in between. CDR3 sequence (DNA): TGCAGTGCGGGTCCGTCTAGCAGGGCCTCGGGTGAGCAGTTCTTC. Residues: CSAGPSSRASGEQFF.

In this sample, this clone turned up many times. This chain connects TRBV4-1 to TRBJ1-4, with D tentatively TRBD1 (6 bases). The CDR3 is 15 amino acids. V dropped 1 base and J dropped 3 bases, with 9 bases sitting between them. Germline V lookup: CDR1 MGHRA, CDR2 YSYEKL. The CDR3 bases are TGCGCCAGCAGCCAAGTCGGGGGGCCTAATGAAAAACTGTTTTTT. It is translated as CASSQVGGPNEKLFF.

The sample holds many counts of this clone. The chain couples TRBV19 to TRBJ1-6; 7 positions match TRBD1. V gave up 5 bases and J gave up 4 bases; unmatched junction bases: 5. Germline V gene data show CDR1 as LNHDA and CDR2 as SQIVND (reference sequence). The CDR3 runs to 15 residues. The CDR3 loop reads CASSLQTGYNSPLHF. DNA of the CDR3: TGTGCCAGTAGTCTCCAGACAGGGTATAATTCACCCCTCCACTTT.

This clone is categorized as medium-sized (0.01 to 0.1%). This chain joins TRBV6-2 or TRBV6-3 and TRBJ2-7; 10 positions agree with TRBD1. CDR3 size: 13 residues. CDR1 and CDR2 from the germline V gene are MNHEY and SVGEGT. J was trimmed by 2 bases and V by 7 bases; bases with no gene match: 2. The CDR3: CASTGTGAYEQYF. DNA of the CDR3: TGTGCCAGCACCGGGACAGGGGCCTACGAGCAGTACTTC.

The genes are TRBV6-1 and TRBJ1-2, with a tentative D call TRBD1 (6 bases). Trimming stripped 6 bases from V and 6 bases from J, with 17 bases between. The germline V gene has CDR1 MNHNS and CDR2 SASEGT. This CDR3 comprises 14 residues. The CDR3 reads CASRSIQGGNGYTF. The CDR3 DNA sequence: TGTGCCAGCAGGTCCATACAGGGAGGGAATGGCTACACCTTC.

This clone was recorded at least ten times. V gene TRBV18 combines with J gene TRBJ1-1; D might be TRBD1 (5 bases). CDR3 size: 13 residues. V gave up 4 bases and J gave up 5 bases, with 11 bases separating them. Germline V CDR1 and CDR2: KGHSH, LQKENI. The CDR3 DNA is TGTGCCAGCTCACAGGGACCCCCGACTGAAGCTTTCTTT. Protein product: CASSQGPPTEAFF.

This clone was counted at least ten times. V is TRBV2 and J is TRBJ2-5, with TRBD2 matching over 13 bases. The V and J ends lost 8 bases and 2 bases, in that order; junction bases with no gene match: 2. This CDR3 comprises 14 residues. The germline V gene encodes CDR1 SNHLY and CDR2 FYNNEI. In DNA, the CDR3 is TGTGCCAGCTTGACTAGCGGGGGGCAAGAGACCCAGTACTTC. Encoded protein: CASLTSGGQETQYF. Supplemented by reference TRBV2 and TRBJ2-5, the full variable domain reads EPEVTQTPSHQVTQMGQEVILRCVPISNHLYFYWYRQILGQKVEFLVSFYNNEISEKSEIFDDQFSVERPDGSNFTLKIRSTKLEDSAMYFCASLTSGGQETQYFGPGTRLLVL.

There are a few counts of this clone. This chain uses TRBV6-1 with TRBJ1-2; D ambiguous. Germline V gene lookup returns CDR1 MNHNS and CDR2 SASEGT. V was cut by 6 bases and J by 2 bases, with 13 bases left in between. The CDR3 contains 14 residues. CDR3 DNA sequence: TGTGCCAGCAGAGGGAAGGGATTCAACTATGGCTACACCTTC. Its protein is CASRGKGFNYGYTF.

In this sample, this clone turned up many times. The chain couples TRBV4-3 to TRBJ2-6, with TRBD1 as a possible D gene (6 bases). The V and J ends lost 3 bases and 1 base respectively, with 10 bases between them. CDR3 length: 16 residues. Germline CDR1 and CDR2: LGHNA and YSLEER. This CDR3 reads CASSHSDSSGANVLTF. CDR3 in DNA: TGCGCCAGCAGCCACTCGGACAGTTCTGGGGCCAACGTCCTGACTTTC.

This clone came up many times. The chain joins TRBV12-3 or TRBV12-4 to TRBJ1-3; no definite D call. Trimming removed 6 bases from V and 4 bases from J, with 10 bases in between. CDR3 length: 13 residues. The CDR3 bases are TGTGCCAGCAGCCCCGAACAGGGAAACACCATATATTTT. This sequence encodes CASSPEQGNTIYF.

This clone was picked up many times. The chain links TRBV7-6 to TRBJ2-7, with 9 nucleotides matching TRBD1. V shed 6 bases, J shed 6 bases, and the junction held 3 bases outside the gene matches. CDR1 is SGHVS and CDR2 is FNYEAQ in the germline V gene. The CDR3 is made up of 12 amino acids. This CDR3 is CASSPTGGEQYF. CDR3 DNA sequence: TGTGCCAGCAGTCCGACAGGGGGCGAGCAGTACTTC.

CDR3 sequence reads: CASSLAGGQLAKNIQYF. In DNA, the CDR3 is TGTGCCAGCAGTCTCGCGGGGGGGCAGTTAGCCAAAAACATTCAGTACTTC. V is TRBV4-2 and J is TRBJ2-4, with TRBD2 identical over 9 bases. V lost 6 bases to trimming and J lost 0 bases; unmatched junction nucleotides: 9. This CDR3 is built from 17 residues. CDR1 and CDR2 (germline): LGHNA, YNFKEQ.

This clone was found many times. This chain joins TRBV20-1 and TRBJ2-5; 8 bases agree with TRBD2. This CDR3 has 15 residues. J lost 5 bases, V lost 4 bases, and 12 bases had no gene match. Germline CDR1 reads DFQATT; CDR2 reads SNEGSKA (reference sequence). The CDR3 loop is CSAIPIAGYEETQYF. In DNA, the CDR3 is TGCAGTGCTATCCCTATAGCGGGGTACGAGGAGACCCAGTACTTC.

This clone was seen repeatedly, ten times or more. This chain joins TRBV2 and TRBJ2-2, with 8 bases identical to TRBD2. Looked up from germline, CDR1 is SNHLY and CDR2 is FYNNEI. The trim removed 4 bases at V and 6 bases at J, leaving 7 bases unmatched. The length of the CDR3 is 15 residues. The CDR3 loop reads CASSANGGAAGELFF. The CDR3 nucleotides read TGTGCCAGCAGTGCGAACGGGGGGGCCGCCGGGGAGCTGTTTTTT.

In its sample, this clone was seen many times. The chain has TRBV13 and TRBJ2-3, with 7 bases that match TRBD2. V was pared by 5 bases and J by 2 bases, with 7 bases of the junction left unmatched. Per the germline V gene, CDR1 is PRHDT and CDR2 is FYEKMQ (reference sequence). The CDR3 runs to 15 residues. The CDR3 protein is CASSPQRGLTDTQYF. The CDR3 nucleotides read TGTGCCAGCAGCCCGCAGCGGGGCCTCACAGATACGCAGTATTTT.